This T cell receptor (beta chain) was recovered during a study of cytomegalovirus exposure and HLA in healthy donors. Whole-study findings and limits: Investigators reported some 150 TCR beta chains as tied to cytomegalovirus.

The PCR had 60 Vbeta and 13 Jbeta primers. Profiled with immunoSEQ multiplex PCR; TCRdb holds only in-frame clones, not every one. The sample consists of 90,000 to 150,000 clones, around 76% of them appearing once. CDR3 length: 12 amino acids. CDR1 SNHLY and CDR2 FYNNEI come from the germline V gene. Deletions cut 8 bases from V and 4 bases from J, with 10 bases between. This clone has just one count. Its target is not known. This clonotype was obtained from a man aged 50 to 59 in good health and CMV-seropositive. Specimen: PBMCs. The V call is TRBV2, the J call TRBJ2-3; perhaps TRBD2 as D (6 bases). CDR3 nucleotides: TGTGCCAGCGGGGGGATGGCAGATACGCAGTATTTT. Translated: CASGGMADTQYF.